Listed below are T cell receptor beta chains from one sample, sequenced in a study of radiotherapy plus CTLA-4 blockade in lung cancer. Assay used: immunoSEQ multiplex PCR; TCRdb lists only in-frame clones, some missing. The sample has roughly 66,000 clones, approximately 83% seen once. The material was peripheral blood, obtained from a patient treated with radiotherapy plus ipilimumab. The receptors originated from a human donor with non-small cell lung cancer who had a partial response to radiotherapy plus ipilimumab. The CDR3 runs from the conserved cysteine through the conserved F or W. Each record gives: V gene, clone size, D gene, J gene, CDR3 protein, CDR3 DNA. D genes are given only for firm matches. Size is stated for part of the rows, as once, few or many counts, or as a class when the clone is expanded.

TRBV18	once	TRBD2	TRBJ2-2	CASSHLAGGTHGELFF	TGTGCCAGCTCACACTTAGCGGGAGGTACCCACGGGGAGCTGTTTTTT
TRBV27	NA	TRBD1	TRBJ1-2	CASSETGTGDGYGYTF	TGTGCCAGCAGCGAAACCGGGACAGGGGATGGCTATGGCTACACCTTC
TRBV7-6	once	NA	TRBJ2-2	CASSSRSSYTGELFF	TGTGCCAGCAGTTCGCGTTCCTCCTACACCGGGGAGCTGTTTTTT
TRBV27	NA	NA	TRBJ2-3	CASSLAPGYPRDTQYF	TGTGCCAGCAGTTTAGCGCCTGGATATCCGAGGGATACGCAGTATTTT
TRBV19	once	TRBD1	TRBJ2-7	CASSQKRSTGNYEQYF	TGTGCCAGTAGCCAAAAACGGTCGACAGGGAACTACGAGCAGTACTTC
TRBV18	NA	TRBD2	TRBJ2-1	CASSPRTSDYNEQFF	TGTGCCAGCTCACCACGGACTAGCGACTACAATGAGCAGTTCTTC
TRBV5-1	NA	NA	TRBJ2-1	CASSLDRTYNEQFF	TGCGCCAGCAGCTTGGACAGGACATACAATGAGCAGTTCTTC
TRBV10-1	NA	TRBD2	TRBJ2-2	CASSEPGLAGTGELFF	TGCGCCAGCAGTGAGCCGGGACTAGCGGGGACCGGGGAGCTGTTTTTT
TRBV6-1	NA	TRBD1	TRBJ1-1	CASSAGGSDTEAFF	TGTGCCAGCAGTGCAGGGGGCAGCGACACTGAAGCTTTCTTT
TRBV18	NA	NA	TRBJ2-4	CASSPQQAKNIQYF	TGTGCCAGCTCACCACAGCAAGCCAAAAACATTCAGTACTTC
TRBV7-2	NA	TRBD2	TRBJ2-5	CASSLAPAGGTQETQYF	TGTGCCAGCAGCTTAGCCCCAGCGGGAGGGACTCAAGAGACCCAGTACTTC
TRBV28	NA	NA	TRBJ2-7	CASSLTGASGEEQYF	TGTGCCAGCAGCCTTACAGGGGCCTCGGGGGAGGAGCAGTACTTC